These 16 T cell receptor beta chains originate from one sample sequenced in a study of post-analysis software for immune sequencing data. Study-wide points: When patients were compared with controls, about five TRBV segments were more frequent, TRBV5-6, TRBV5-1 and TRBV20-1 among them.

Unique molecular identifiers were carried by the TCR beta cDNA libraries. One entry per CDR3 protein results from TCRdb running MiXCR on the PCR reads. The table has roughly 870,000 distinct CDR3 sequences, roughly 50% seen once. For these TCRs, the target antigens are not known. The specimen was blood. All receptors derive from a girl aged 5 to 17 with multiple sclerosis.

This clonotype was detected only a few times. V gene TRBV29-1 combines with J gene TRBJ2-7, with D possibly TRBD1 on 5 matching bases. CDR1 SQVTM and CDR2 ANQGSEA come from the germline V gene. V lost 2 bases to trimming and J lost 6 bases, with 20 bases between them. This CDR3 has 15 residues. The CDR3 reads CSVERAGSGPGEQYF. The CDR3 bases are TGCAGCGTTGAAAGGGCAGGGTCAGGTCCTGGCGAGCAGTACTTC.

This clonotype has just a few counts. V and J are TRBV20-1 and TRBJ2-4; D possibly uses TRBD1 or TRBD2 (5 bases each). Matching the DNA end better, TRBJ2-5 makes the J call doubtful. The germline V gene has CDR1 DFQATT and CDR2 SNEGSKA (reference sequence). The CDR3 consists of 12 residues. The CDR3 nucleotides read TGCAGTGCTAGAGATTCTGGGGGGACCCAGTACTTC. Encoded protein: CSARDSGGTQYF.

This clonotype was counted a single time. The chain uses TRBV5-4 and TRBJ2-1, with TRBD1 matching over 9 bases. Germline V CDR1 and CDR2: SGHNT, YYREEE (reference sequence). The CDR3 is made up of 14 amino acids. V lost 2 bases, J lost 13 bases, and 10 bases stayed unmatched. Written as DNA, the CDR3 is TGTGCCAGCAGCTTCGACTCCTCAACAGGGGGCCAGTTCTTC. Its translation is CASSFDSSTGGQFF.

The V and J genes are TRBV3-1 and TRBJ2-1, with D possibly being TRBD1 or TRBD2 (5 bases each). Germline CDR1 LGHDT, CDR2 YNNKEL (reference sequence). V was clipped by 6 bases and J by 6 bases, with 18 bases between them. The length of the CDR3 is 15 residues. The DNA of the CDR3 is TGTGCCAGCAGTCGTAGCGAGACCCAGGGCAATGAGCAGTTCTTC. This sequence encodes CASSRSETQGNEQFF.

The V gene is TRBV20-1, the J gene TRBJ1-1; D remains ambiguous. CDR1 is DFQATT, CDR2 SNEGSKA, per germline (reference sequence). V was trimmed by 1 base and J by 2 bases, leaving 8 bases between them. This CDR3 is built from 13 residues. The CDR3 DNA reads as TGCAGTGCTAGAGCGGCCAAAAACACTGAAGCTTTCTTT. As protein: CSARAAKNTEAFF.

The rearrangement joins TRBV3-1 to TRBJ2-1; D gene unclear. The tail of the sequence fits TRBJ2-7 better, so the J call may be wrong. The germline CDR1 and CDR2 sequences are LGHDT and YNNKEL (reference sequence). This CDR3 spans 14 amino acids. The DNA of the CDR3 is TGTGCCAGCAGCCAAAAGGGTTGGGGAAACGAGCAGTACTTC. It specifies CASSQKGWGNEQYF.

This clonotype was seen once. The J gene is TRBJ2-2, the V gene TRBV5-1, with D possibly being TRBD1 (6 bases). Trimming cost V 0 bases and J 0 bases, with 9 bases left between them. Germline assignment: CDR1 SGHRS and CDR2 YFSETQ. The CDR3 has 16 amino acids. In DNA, the CDR3 is TGCGCCAGCAGCTTGGACAGGGTAGCGAACACCGGGGAGCTGTTTTTT. Translated: CASSLDRVANTGELFF.

This clonotype was counted a few times. The J gene is TRBJ1-1, the V gene TRBV20-1, with 9 bases aligning to TRBD1. The CDR3 sequence is 13 residues long. Per the germline V gene, CDR1 is DFQATT and CDR2 is SNEGSKA (reference sequence). The junction had 4 bases not matched to a gene; V was cut back by 4 bases and J by 4 bases. The DNA for the CDR3 is TGCAGTGCTAACAGGGGGCTGGGCACTGAAGCTTTCTTT. Translated, it gives CSANRGLGTEAFF.

The rearrangement links TRBV20-1 to TRBJ1-5; D ambiguous. V shed 6 bases and J shed 4 bases, with 19 bases lying between them. CDR1 and CDR2 (germline): DFQATT, SNEGSKA (reference sequence). This CDR3 is built from 15 residues. This CDR3 is CSAPNISPNNQPQHF. The CDR3 coding sequence is TGCAGTGCCCCGAACATCTCGCCCAATAATCAGCCCCAGCATTTT.

The V call is TRBV10-3, the J call TRBJ2-1; 8 nucleotides agree with TRBD1. This CDR3 comprises 11 residues. Trimming removed 6 bases from V and 14 bases from J; junction bases left unmatched: 6. In germline, CDR1 is ENHRY, CDR2 SYGVKD. CDR3: CAIRSGGEEFF. The CDR3 region has the DNA TGTGCCATCAGATCAGGGGGCGAGGAGTTCTTC.

The sample holds many counts of this clonotype. The genes are TRBV29-1 and TRBJ2-6; no definite D call. V lost 0 bases to trimming and J lost 0 bases, with 6 bases between them. CDR3 length equals 15 residues. Germline assignment: CDR1 SQVTM and CDR2 ANQGSEA. The CDR3, as DNA: TGCAGCGTTGAAGATCTTTTCTCTGGGGCCAACGTCCTGACTTTC. It codes for CSVEDLFSGANVLTF.

The chain is built from TRBV5-1 and TRBJ2-6, with 12 bases matching TRBD2. Losses at the gene ends were 1 base for V and 4 bases for J; bases not matched to a gene: 6. The germline gives CDR1 SGHRS, CDR2 YFSETQ. The CDR3 is 18 residues long. CDR3 coding DNA: TGCGCCAGCAGCTTGAACCTAGCGGGGGGGCTAGGGGCCAACGTCCTGACTTTC. Amino acid sequence: CASSLNLAGGLGANVLTF.

The rearrangement uses TRBV5-1 and TRBJ2-5; 7 bases fit TRBD2. The DNA end lines up better with TRBJ2-7; the J call may be wrong. This CDR3 is built from 14 residues. Germline V gene lookup returns CDR1 SGHRS and CDR2 YFSETQ. The DNA for the CDR3 is TGCGCCAGCAGCTGGGAGGGACTGACCTACGAGCAGTACTTC. Protein sequence: CASSWEGLTYEQYF.

The sample holds one count of this clonotype. The rearrangement links TRBV6-5 to TRBJ2-7; D is possibly TRBD2 (7 bases). With the DNA end fitting TRBJ2-5 better, the J assignment may be wrong. Germline V gives CDR1 MNHEY, CDR2 SVGAGI. The CDR3 loop spans 16 amino acids. Written as DNA, the CDR3 is TGTGCCAGCAGTTACTCAGGGGTGGGGGGGGCCGAGACCCAGTACTTC. Protein product: CASSYSGVGGAETQYF.

This clonotype was recorded once. The chain carries TRBV27 and TRBJ2-5; 10 bases fit TRBD1. The DNA end is a closer match to TRBJ2-7, so the J assignment may be wrong. The CDR3 loop spans 16 amino acids. Germline V gives CDR1 MNHEY, CDR2 SMNVEV (reference sequence). This CDR3 reads CASSLSGQGFPYEQYF. The CDR3 DNA follows: TGTGCCAGCAGTTTATCGGGACAGGGGTTCCCCTACGAGCAGTACTTC.

The chain is built from TRBV3-1 and TRBJ2-5, with a weak D call TRBD2 (6 bases). Germline loops: CDR1 LGHDT, CDR2 YNNKEL (reference sequence). CDR3 size: 16 residues. V gave up 1 base and J gave up 2 bases, with 14 bases separating them. Written as DNA, the CDR3 is TGTGCCAGCAGCCAAGTCAGGGCTAGCGAGCAAGAGACCCAGTACTTC. Amino acid sequence: CASSQVRASEQETQYF.